The next 29 T cell receptor beta chains were all read from a single sample in a study of T cells expressing NK-cell markers. TCRdb re-called the 5' RACE reads and gives one entry per CDR3 protein, without DNA. The table counts about 160,000 distinct CDR3 sequences; around a sixth lies in the top ten. Sequencing was carried out using blood T cells: a sorted CD56 or NKG2C T cell subset, CD4+ or CD8+ T cells, or bulk PBMC T cells (not recorded which). Receptors were obtained from a woman aged 18-69 years in good health.

J is TRBJ1-5 and V is TRBV5-1; the TCRdb D gene call, TRBD1, has no DNA to confirm it. The CDR3 runs 16 residues. Germline CDR1 is SGHRS and CDR2 is YFSETQ. This CDR3 is CASSLGGSEANQPQHF.

The chain has TRBV6-1 and TRBJ2-7; the D call from TCRdb, TRBD2, cannot be confirmed without DNA. This CDR3 contains 15 residues. Germline-derived CDR1 and CDR2 are MNHNS and SASEGT. The chain's CDR3 is CASSEGGALAYEQYF.

This chain links TRBV7-2 with TRBJ2-7. Per germline, CDR1 SGHTA and CDR2 FQGNSA. The CDR3 has 11 residues. CDR3 in amino acids: CASSSRYEQYF.

The chain employs TRBV29-1 and TRBJ1-2. Germline CDR1 SQVTM, CDR2 ANQGSEA. This CDR3 has 13 amino acids. CDR3 amino acids: CSVEDLQNYGYTF.

The V and J genes are TRBV6-5 and TRBJ2-5. Germline V gene lookup returns CDR1 MNHEY and CDR2 SVGAGI. The CDR3 runs 13 residues. The CDR3 loop reads CASSYYGRETQYF.

The V call is TRBV5-1, the J call TRBJ2-6; TCRdb proposes TRBD1, but this gene call is untestable without DNA. CDR1 and CDR2 (germline): SGHRS, YFSETQ. CDR3 length equals 16 residues. The CDR3 reads CASSLDGGPGANVLTF. Complete variable domain (other parts from reference TRBV5-1 and TRBJ2-6): KAGVTQTPRYLIKTRGQQVTLSCSPISGHRSVSWYQQTPGQGLQFLFEYFSETQRNKGNFPGRFSGRQFSNSRSEMNVSTLELGDSALYLCASSLDGGPGANVLTFGAGSRLTVL.

V gene TRBV12-3 or TRBV12-4 combines with J gene TRBJ2-5. The CDR3 sequence is 13 residues long. CDR3 residues: CASSLVRKETQYF.

V is TRBV12-3 or TRBV12-4 and J is TRBJ1-6. The CDR3 is made up of 14 amino acids. CDR3 residues: CASSLGQENSPLHF.

The chain is built from TRBV10-3 and TRBJ2-3; the D call of TRBD2 rests on TCRdb alone, since no DNA is present to check it. The CDR3 is 15 amino acids. Germline lookup yields CDR1 ENHRY and CDR2 SYGVKD. The CDR3 sequence is CAIQARGGSTDTQYF.

The gene calls are TRBV2 and TRBJ2-3; TCRdb indicates TRBD1, and absent DNA this call remains unverified. The CDR3 is made up of 15 amino acids. Germline V gene data show CDR1 as SNHLY and CDR2 as FYNNEI. The CDR3 sequence is CASTQGGSRTDTQYF.

The rearrangement uses TRBV4-1 and TRBJ2-7; the D call from TCRdb, TRBD1, cannot be confirmed without DNA. The CDR3 has 16 amino acids. Germline CDR1 and CDR2: MGHRA and YSYEKL. This CDR3 reads CASSQPTRDPRREQYF.

The chain recombines TRBV20-1 with TRBJ1-6; TCRdb's D call, TRBD1, is unchecked because there is no DNA. Per the germline V gene, CDR1 is DFQATT and CDR2 is SNEGSKA (reference sequence). The CDR3 consists of 13 residues. CDR3 in amino acids: CSATQGSGSPLHF.

CDR3 amino acids: CRKNGWISETQYF. The chain couples TRBV29-1 to TRBJ2-5. The germline V gene has CDR1 SQVTM and CDR2 ANQGSEA. The CDR3 is 13 amino acids. The whole variable domain, filled in from reference TRBV29-1 and TRBJ2-5, reads SAVISQKPSRDICQRGTSLTIQCQVDSQVTMMFWYRQQPGQSLTLIATANQGSEATYESGFVIDKFPISRPNLTFSTLTVSNMSPEDSSIYLCRKNGWISETQYFGPGTRLLVL.

J is TRBJ2-7 and V is TRBV20-1; TCRdb's D call, TRBD1, is unchecked because there is no DNA. The CDR3 extends over 14 amino acids. CDR1 and CDR2 from the germline V gene are DFQATT and SNEGSKA (reference sequence). This CDR3 is CSASVLAGGMKQYF.

The CDR3: CSARDLGRRYEQYF. The genes are TRBV20-1 and TRBJ2-7; there is no DNA to check the TCRdb D call of TRBD1. Germline-derived CDR1 and CDR2 are DFQATT and SNEGSKA (reference sequence). This CDR3 spans 14 amino acids.

This sequence joins TRBV20-1 and TRBJ2-5; TCRdb's assignment of TRBD2 cannot be checked, as there is no DNA. Germline CDR1 DFQATT, CDR2 SNEGSKA (reference sequence). This CDR3 contains 16 residues. The chain's CDR3 is CSAREISGGAWETQYF.

V usage is TRBV5-4 and J usage is TRBJ1-1; the TCRdb call, TRBD1, lacks DNA for checking. The germline CDR1 and CDR2 sequences are SGHNT and YYREEE (reference sequence). There are 15 residues in the CDR3. The CDR3 sequence: CASSDGDRGYTEAFF. The full variable domain, rest sourced from reference TRBV5-4 and TRBJ1-1, is ETGVTQSPTHLIKTRGQQVTLRCSSQSGHNTVSWYQQALGQGPQFIFQYYREEENGRGNFPPRFSGLQFPNYSSELNVNALELDDSALYLCASSDGDRGYTEAFFGQGTRLTVV.

The V gene is TRBV21-1, the J gene TRBJ1-4. TRBV21-1 is marked as a pseudogene. This CDR3 is built from 15 residues. CDR3 residues: CAHRRAYPRNEKLFF.

The chain is built from TRBV20-1 and TRBJ1-1. From germline, CDR1 is DFQATT and CDR2 SNEGSKA (reference sequence). This CDR3 region has 13 residues. The CDR3 sequence: CSAEGRRNTEAFF.

The rearrangement uses TRBV5-1 and TRBJ2-7. The CDR3 length is 14 residues. CDR1 and CDR2 from the germline V gene are SGHRS and YFSETQ. The CDR3 sequence: CASSRREGSYEQYF.

The J gene is TRBJ2-7, the V gene TRBV12-3 or TRBV12-4. The CDR3 length is 14 residues. CDR3 amino acids: CASSHSDGVNEQYF.

This chain links TRBV27 with TRBJ2-3; TCRdb picks TRBD1, but there is no DNA to check that call. The CDR3 spans 16 residues. CDR1 is MNHEY and CDR2 is SMNVEV in the germline V gene (reference sequence). CDR3 sequence: CASSLSPGTSTDTQYF.

The chain carries TRBV5-1 and TRBJ2-5; TCRdb returns TRBD2, unconfirmable since there is no DNA. The CDR3 runs to 16 residues. Germline loops: CDR1 SGHRS, CDR2 YFSETQ. The CDR3 sequence is CASRIGAGRVGETQYF.

This chain connects TRBV29-1 to TRBJ2-1; TCRdb designates TRBD2, a call that cannot be tested without DNA. The CDR3 length is 12 residues. CDR1 and CDR2 from the germline V gene are SQVTM and ANQGSEA. CDR3: CSGRGQGPTQFF.

This chain links TRBV5-1 with TRBJ1-1; absent DNA, TCRdb's TRBD1 call cannot be checked. The CDR3 extends over 14 amino acids. The germline V gene encodes CDR1 SGHRS and CDR2 YFSETQ. The CDR3 is CASGSGGTNTEAFF.

J is TRBJ2-6 and V is TRBV25-1; the D gene TCRdb calls, TRBD1, cannot be checked with no DNA. Germline V lookup: CDR1 MGHDK, CDR2 SYGVNS. The CDR3 runs to 16 residues. The chain's CDR3 is CASRHQTGAGANVLTF.

The V call is TRBV18, the J call TRBJ1-5. This CDR3 contains 15 residues. Germline CDR1 reads KGHSH; CDR2 reads LQKENI. The CDR3 loop reads CASSPGRAGNQPQHF.

V gene TRBV9 combines with J gene TRBJ1-6; TCRdb selects TRBD1, and the lack of DNA leaves this call unchecked. Germline V CDR1 and CDR2: SGDLS, YYNGEE. This CDR3 has 15 residues. CDR3 residues: CASSQTDSFNSPLHF.

V gene TRBV18 combines with J gene TRBJ1-1; TCRdb calls TRBD1, which cannot be checked without DNA. Germline V gene sequence: CDR1 KGHSH, CDR2 LQKENI. The CDR3 extends over 16 amino acids. CDR3 amino acids: CASSLAGPPGLIEAFF.